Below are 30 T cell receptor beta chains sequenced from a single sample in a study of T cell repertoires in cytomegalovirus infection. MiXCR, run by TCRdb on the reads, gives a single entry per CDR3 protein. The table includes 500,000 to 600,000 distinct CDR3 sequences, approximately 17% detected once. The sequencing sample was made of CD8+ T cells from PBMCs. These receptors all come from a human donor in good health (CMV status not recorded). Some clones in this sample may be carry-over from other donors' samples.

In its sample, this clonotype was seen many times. The CDR3 DNA reads TGTGCCAGCAGCTTAATTCACTACCCTGGAACGACCCAGTACTTC. Its translation: CASSLIHYPGTTQYF. The chain recombines TRBV7-9 with TRBJ2-5, with D uncertain. Trimming pared 2 bases from V and 7 bases from J, leaving 17 bases between. This CDR3 is 15 amino acids long. Germline V lookup: CDR1 SEHNR, CDR2 FQNEAQ (reference sequence).

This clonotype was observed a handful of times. This CDR3 is CASSLIQSNTEAFF. For the CDR3, the DNA is TGTGCCAGCAGTTTAATACAGTCCAACACTGAAGCTTTCTTT. The rearrangement links TRBV27 to TRBJ1-1; D gene uncertain. The V end was cut by 2 bases, the J end by 2 bases, with 9 bases between. CDR1 is MNHEY and CDR2 is SMNVEV in the germline V gene (reference sequence). CDR3 length: 14 amino acids.

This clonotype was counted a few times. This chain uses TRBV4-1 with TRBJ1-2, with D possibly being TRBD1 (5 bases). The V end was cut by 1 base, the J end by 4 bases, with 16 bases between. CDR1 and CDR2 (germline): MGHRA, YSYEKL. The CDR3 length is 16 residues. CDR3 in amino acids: CASSQGKIGTIYGYTF. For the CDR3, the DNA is TGCGCCAGCAGCCAAGGGAAGATTGGGACGATCTATGGCTACACCTTC.

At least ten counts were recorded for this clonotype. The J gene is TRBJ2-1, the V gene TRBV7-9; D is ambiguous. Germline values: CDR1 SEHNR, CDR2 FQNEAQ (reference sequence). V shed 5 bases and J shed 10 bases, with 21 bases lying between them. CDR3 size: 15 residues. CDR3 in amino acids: CASSAPFAVSPEQFF. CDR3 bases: TGTGCCAGCAGCGCCCCCTTCGCGGTGTCCCCAGAGCAGTTCTTC.

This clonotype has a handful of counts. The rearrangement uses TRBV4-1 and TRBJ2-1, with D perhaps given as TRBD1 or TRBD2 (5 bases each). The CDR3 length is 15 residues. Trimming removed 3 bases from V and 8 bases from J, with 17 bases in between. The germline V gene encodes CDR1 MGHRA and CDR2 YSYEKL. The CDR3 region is CASSHLSGGEDEQFF. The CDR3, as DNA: TGCGCCAGCAGCCATCTCTCTGGGGGTGAGGATGAGCAGTTCTTC.

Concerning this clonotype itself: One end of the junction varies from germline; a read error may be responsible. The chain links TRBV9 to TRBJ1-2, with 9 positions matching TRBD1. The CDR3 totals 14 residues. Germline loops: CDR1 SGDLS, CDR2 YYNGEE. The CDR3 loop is CASSGQGGKYVYTF. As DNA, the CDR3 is TGTGCCAGCAGCGGACAGGGGGGCAAGTATGTCTACACCTTC.

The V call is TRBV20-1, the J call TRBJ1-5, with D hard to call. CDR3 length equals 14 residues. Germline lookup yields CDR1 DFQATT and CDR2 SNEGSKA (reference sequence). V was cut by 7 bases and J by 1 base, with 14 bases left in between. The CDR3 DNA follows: TGCAGTGTTTCAACTGGGGTAAGCAATCAGCCCCAGCATTTT. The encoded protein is CSVSTGVSNQPQHF.

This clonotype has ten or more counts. CDR3 DNA: TGTGCCAGCAGTTACTCGCCCGACCTCAGGGGAGGGAACAATGAGCAGTTCTTC. It translates to CASSYSPDLRGGNNEQFF. The chain recombines TRBV6-5 with TRBJ2-1; maybe TRBD2 (7 bases). CDR1 MNHEY and CDR2 SVGAGI come from the germline V gene. Trimming cost V 0 bases and J 5 bases, with 20 bases left between them. The CDR3 extends over 18 amino acids.

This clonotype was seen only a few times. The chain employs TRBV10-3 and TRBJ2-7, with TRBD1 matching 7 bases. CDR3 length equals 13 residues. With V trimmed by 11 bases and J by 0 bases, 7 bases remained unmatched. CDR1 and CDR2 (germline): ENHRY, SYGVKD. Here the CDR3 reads CAVGQVISYEQYF. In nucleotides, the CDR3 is TGTGCCGTCGGACAGGTGATCTCCTACGAGCAGTACTTC.

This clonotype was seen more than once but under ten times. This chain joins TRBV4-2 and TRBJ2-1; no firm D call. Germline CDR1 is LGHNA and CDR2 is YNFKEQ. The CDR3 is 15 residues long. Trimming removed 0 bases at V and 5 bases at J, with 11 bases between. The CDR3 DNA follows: TGTGCCAGCAGCCAAGAGGAGACGGCTAACAATGAGCAGTTCTTC. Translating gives CASSQEETANNEQFF.

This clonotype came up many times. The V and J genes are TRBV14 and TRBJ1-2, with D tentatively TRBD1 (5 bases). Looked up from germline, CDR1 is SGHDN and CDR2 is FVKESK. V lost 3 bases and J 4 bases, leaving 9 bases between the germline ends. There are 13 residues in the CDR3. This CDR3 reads CASSHGTGYGYTF. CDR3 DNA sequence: TGTGCCAGCAGCCACGGGACGGGCTATGGCTACACCTTC.

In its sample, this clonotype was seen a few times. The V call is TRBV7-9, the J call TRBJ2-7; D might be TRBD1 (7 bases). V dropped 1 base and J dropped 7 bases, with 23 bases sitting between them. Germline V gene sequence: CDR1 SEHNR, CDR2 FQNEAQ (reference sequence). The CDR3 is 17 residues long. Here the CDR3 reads CASSLGQVGGGHLEQYF. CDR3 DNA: TGTGCCAGCAGCTTAGGGCAGGTAGGAGGGGGCCACCTAGAGCAGTACTTC.

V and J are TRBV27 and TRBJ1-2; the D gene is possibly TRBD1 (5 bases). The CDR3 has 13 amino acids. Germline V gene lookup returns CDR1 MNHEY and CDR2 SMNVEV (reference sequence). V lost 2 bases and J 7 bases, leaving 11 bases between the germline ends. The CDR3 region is CASSLIGTVGYTF. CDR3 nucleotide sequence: TGTGCCAGCAGTTTAATAGGGACGGTTGGCTACACCTTC.

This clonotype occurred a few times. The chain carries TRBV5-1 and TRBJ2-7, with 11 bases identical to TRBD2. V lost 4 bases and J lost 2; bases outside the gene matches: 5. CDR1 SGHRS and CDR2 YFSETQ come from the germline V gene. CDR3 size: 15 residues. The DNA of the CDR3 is TGCGCCAGCAGCACGACTAGCGGGGAGGCCTACGAGCAGTACTTC. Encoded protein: CASSTTSGEAYEQYF.

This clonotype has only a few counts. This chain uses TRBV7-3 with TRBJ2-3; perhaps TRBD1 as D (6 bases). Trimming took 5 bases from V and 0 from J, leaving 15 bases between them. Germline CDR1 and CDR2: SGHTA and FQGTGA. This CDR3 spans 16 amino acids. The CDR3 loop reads CASSPGVALSTDTQYF. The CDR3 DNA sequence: TGTGCCAGCAGCCCAGGGGTAGCCCTTAGCACAGATACGCAGTATTTT. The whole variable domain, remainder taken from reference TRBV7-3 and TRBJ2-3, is GAGVSQTPSNKVTEKGKYVELRCDPISGHTALYWYRQSLGQGPEFLIYFQGTGAADDSGLPNDRFFAVRPEGSVSTLKIQRTERGDSAVYLCASSPGVALSTDTQYFGPGTRLTVL.

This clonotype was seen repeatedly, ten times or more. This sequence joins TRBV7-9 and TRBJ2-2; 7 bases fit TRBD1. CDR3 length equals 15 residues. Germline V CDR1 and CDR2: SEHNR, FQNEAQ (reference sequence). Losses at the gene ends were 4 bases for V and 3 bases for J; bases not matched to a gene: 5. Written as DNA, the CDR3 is TGTGCCAGCAGCTCCAGACAGGGCGACACCGGGGAGCTGTTTTTT. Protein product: CASSSRQGDTGELFF.

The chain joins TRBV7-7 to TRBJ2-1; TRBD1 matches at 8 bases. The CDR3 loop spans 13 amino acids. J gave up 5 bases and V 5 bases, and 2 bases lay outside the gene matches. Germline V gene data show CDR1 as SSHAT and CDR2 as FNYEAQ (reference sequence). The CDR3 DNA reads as TGTGCCAGCAGCCAGACAGGGGACAATGAGCAGTTCTTC. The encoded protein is CASSQTGDNEQFF.

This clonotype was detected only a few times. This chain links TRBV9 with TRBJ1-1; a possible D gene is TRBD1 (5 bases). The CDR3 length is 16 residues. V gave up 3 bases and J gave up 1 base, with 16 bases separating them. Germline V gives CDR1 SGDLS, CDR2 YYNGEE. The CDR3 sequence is CASSDPSKGWNTEAFF. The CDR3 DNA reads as TGTGCCAGCAGCGACCCTTCCAAGGGGTGGAACACTGAAGCTTTCTTT.

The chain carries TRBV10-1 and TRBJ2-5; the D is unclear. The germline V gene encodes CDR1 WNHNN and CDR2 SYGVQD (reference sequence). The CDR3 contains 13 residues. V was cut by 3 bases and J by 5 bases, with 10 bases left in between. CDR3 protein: CASSDSLGETQYF. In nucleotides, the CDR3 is TGCGCCAGCAGTGACAGCCTGGGGGAGACCCAGTACTTC.

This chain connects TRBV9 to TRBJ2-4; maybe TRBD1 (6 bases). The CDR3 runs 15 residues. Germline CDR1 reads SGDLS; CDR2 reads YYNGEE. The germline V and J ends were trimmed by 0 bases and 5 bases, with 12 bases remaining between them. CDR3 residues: CASSVEGVSQNIQYF. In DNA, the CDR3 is TGTGCCAGCAGCGTAGAGGGGGTGAGCCAAAACATTCAGTACTTC.

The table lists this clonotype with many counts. The CDR3 region has the DNA TGTGCCAGCAGCTCTGCTCAGGGGTTGTACTATGGCTACACCTTC. As protein: CASSSAQGLYYGYTF. The rearrangement links TRBV7-9 to TRBJ1-2; possibly TRBD1 for D (6 bases). Between the trimmed V and J ends, which lost 4 bases and 3 bases, there was a span of 15 bases. CDR1 SEHNR and CDR2 FQNEAQ come from the germline V gene (reference sequence). The CDR3 is 15 residues long.

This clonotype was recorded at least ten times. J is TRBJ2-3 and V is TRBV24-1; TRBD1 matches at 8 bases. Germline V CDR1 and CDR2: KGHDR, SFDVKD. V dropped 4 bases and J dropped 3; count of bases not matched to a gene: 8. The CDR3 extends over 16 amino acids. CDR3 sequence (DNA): TGTGCCACCAGTGACTCTGGACAGGGAATTACAGATACGCAGTATTTT. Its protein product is CATSDSGQGITDTQYF.

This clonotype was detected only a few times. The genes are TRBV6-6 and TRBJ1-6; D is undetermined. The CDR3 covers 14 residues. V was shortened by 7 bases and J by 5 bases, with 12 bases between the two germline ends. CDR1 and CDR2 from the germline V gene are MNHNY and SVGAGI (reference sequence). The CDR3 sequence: CASIFRSDNSPLHF. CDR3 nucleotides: TGTGCCAGCATATTCAGGAGCGATAATTCACCCCTCCACTTT.

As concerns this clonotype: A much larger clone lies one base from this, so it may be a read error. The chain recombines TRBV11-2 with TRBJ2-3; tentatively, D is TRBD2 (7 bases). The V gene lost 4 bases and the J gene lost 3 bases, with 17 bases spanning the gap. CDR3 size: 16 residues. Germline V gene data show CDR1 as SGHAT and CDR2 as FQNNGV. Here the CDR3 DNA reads TGTGCCAGCAGCTCCGAACGGGGGGCGTGGACAGATACGCAGTATTTT. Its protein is CASSSERGAWTDTQYF.

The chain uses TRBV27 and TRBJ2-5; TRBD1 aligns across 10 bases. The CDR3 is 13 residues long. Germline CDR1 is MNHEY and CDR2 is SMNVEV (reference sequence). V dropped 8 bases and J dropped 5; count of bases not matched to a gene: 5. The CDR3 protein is CASRDRGSETQYF. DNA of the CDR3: TGTGCCAGCCGGGACAGGGGATCGGAGACCCAGTACTTC.

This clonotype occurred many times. The CDR3 bases are TGTGCCAGCACATTTACAGGTCGCACAGATACGCAGTATTTT. Encoded protein: CASTFTGRTDTQYF. The rearrangement links TRBV28 to TRBJ2-3; maybe TRBD1 (5 bases). Per the germline V gene, CDR1 is MDHEN and CDR2 is SYDVKM. The CDR3 has 14 amino acids. V lost 7 bases and J lost 1, with 12 bases in between.

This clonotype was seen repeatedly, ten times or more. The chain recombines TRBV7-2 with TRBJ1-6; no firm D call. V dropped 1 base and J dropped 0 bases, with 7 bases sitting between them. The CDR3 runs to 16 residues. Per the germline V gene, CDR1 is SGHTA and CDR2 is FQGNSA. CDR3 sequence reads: CASSLVISSYNSPLHF. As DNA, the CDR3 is TGTGCCAGCAGCTTAGTTATTAGCTCCTATAATTCACCCCTCCACTTT.

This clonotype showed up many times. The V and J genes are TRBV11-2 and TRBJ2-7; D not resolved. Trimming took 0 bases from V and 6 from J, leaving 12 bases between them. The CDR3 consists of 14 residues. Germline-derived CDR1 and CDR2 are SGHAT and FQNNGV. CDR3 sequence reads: CASSLEMTLPEQYF. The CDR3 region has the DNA TGTGCCAGCAGCTTAGAGATGACCCTCCCCGAGCAGTACTTC. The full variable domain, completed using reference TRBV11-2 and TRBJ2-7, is EAGVAQSPRYKIIEKRQSVAFWCNPISGHATLYWYQQILGQGPKLLIQFQNNGVVDDSQLPKDRFSAERLKGVDSTLKIQPAKLEDSAVYLCASSLEMTLPEQYFGPGTRLTVT.

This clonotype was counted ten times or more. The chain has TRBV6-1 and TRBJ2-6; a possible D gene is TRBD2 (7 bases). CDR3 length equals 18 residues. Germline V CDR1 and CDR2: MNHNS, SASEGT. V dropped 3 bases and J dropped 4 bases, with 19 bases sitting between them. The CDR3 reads CASSDPSDGGPGANVLTF. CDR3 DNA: TGTGCCAGCAGTGACCCCTCGGACGGGGGGCCCGGGGCCAACGTCCTGACTTTC.

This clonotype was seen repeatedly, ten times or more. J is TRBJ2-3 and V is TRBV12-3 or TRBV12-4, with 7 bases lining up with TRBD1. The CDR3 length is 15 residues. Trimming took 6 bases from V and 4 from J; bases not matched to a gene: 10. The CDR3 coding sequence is TGTGCCAGCAGCAACGGGACAGTTAAAGCAGATACGCAGTATTTT. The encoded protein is CASSNGTVKADTQYF.